These 28 T cell receptor beta chains share one sample of origin, sequenced in a study of blood T cell repertoires in COVID-19. TCRdb's table, derived via immunoSEQ multiplex PCR, lists solely in-frame clones and lacks some. The profile covers under 200,000 clones, with under 85% appearing a single time and roughly 3.5% taken by the ten largest. The specimen was peripheral blood. All receptors derive from a woman aged 80 or older with acute or convalescent COVID-19.

This chain links TRBV7-9 with TRBJ2-5; D possibly corresponds to TRBD1 (6 bases). Germline CDR1 SEHNR, CDR2 FQNEAQ (reference sequence). This CDR3 is built from 15 residues. V was pared by 5 bases and J by 3 bases, with 16 bases between. The CDR3 reads CASSPRRDTEETQYF. For the CDR3, the DNA is TGTGCCAGCAGCCCCCGAAGGGACACCGAAGAGACCCAGTACTTC.

This chain links TRBV5-1 with TRBJ2-3; a weak D match, TRBD1 (6 bases). The germline V gene has CDR1 SGHRS and CDR2 YFSETQ. V was trimmed by 4 bases and J by 0 bases, leaving 9 bases between them. The CDR3 is made up of 14 amino acids. In nucleotides, the CDR3 is TGCGCCAGCAGCGTACAGGGAAGCACAGATACGCAGTATTTT. It is translated as CASSVQGSTDTQYF. The whole variable domain, remainder taken from reference TRBV5-1 and TRBJ2-3, is KAGVTQTPRYLIKTRGQQVTLSCSPISGHRSVSWYQQTPGQGLQFLFEYFSETQRNKGNFPGRFSGRQFSNSRSEMNVSTLELGDSALYLCASSVQGSTDTQYFGPGTRLTVL.

The chain is built from TRBV19 and TRBJ1-4; 9 positions agree with TRBD1. J lost 7 bases, V lost 6 bases, and 21 bases had no gene match. Germline V gene data show CDR1 as LNHDA and CDR2 as SQIVND (reference sequence). The CDR3 has 19 residues. The CDR3 is CASSPLHRGRGASREKLFF. CDR3 DNA: TGTGCCAGTAGCCCCTTGCACAGGGGGCGCGGGGCAAGCCGTGAAAAACTGTTTTTT.

This clone was counted between two and nine times. The genes are TRBV7-9 and TRBJ1-1; 11 nucleotides align to TRBD1. This CDR3 region has 14 residues. The germline V gene has CDR1 SEHNR and CDR2 FQNEAQ (reference sequence). The trim removed 5 bases at V and 10 bases at J, leaving 9 bases unmatched. The CDR3 spells CASSTGQGADRAFF. In DNA form, the CDR3 reads TGTGCCAGCAGCACTGGACAGGGGGCGGATCGAGCTTTCTTT.

This clone was seen once. This sequence joins TRBV19 and TRBJ1-5; 10 bases are a match to TRBD1. After removal of 6 bases from V and 5 bases from J, the junction contained 4 bases not matched to a gene. The germline gives CDR1 LNHDA, CDR2 SQIVND (reference sequence). The CDR3 has 14 amino acids. This CDR3 is CASRTGTGDQPQHF. In nucleotides, the CDR3 is TGTGCCAGTAGAACCGGGACAGGGGATCAGCCCCAGCATTTT.

The chain has TRBV6-6 and TRBJ1-1; tentatively, D is TRBD1 (5 bases). CDR1 is MNHNY, CDR2 SVGAGI, per germline (reference sequence). Between the trimmed V and J ends, which lost 6 bases and 1 base, there was a span of 9 bases. This CDR3 comprises 13 residues. The CDR3 nucleotides are TGTGCCAGCAGCATAACAGGGAACACTGAAGCTTTCTTT. Translated, it gives CASSITGNTEAFF.

The chain uses TRBV25-1 and TRBJ1-2; maybe TRBD1 (6 bases). The V end was cut by 5 bases, the J end by 2 bases, with 9 bases between. CDR1 and CDR2 (germline): MGHDK, SYGVNS. The CDR3 runs to 13 residues. The CDR3 reads CASSQDRNYGYTF. CDR3 coding DNA: TGTGCCAGCAGTCAGGACAGAAACTATGGCTACACCTTC.

The J gene is TRBJ1-2, the V gene TRBV27, with 11 nucleotides matching TRBD1. Germline V lookup: CDR1 MNHEY, CDR2 SMNVEV (reference sequence). The J segment lost 7 bases and the V segment lost 5 bases, leaving 9 bases of the junction unmatched. The CDR3 has 15 residues. CDR3 amino acids: CASSTQGQGASGYTF. DNA for the CDR3: TGTGCCAGCAGTACTCAAGGACAGGGGGCTTCTGGCTACACCTTC.

This clone occurred once. This chain uses TRBV11-2 with TRBJ2-2; 7 bases map to TRBD1. V gave up 6 bases and J gave up 6 bases; unmatched junction bases: 4. Germline-derived CDR1 and CDR2 are SGHAT and FQNNGV. The CDR3 contains 13 residues. CDR3 sequence (DNA): TGTGCCAGCAGGGGACAGTACTCCGGGGAGCTGTTTTTT. Its protein product is CASRGQYSGELFF.

This chain joins TRBV3-1 (or the pseudogene TRBV3-2) and TRBJ1-6; D is unresolved. The germline V gene encodes CDR1 LGHDT and CDR2 YNNKEL (reference sequence). Trimming removed 5 bases at V and 4 bases at J, with 15 bases between. The CDR3 totals 16 residues. The DNA of the CDR3 is TGTGCCAGCAGCACCTCACACACGATTTATAATTCACCCCTCCACTTT. The encoded protein is CASSTSHTIYNSPLHF.

The J gene is TRBJ1-2, the V gene TRBV6-2 or TRBV6-3; D unresolved. Germline-derived CDR1 and CDR2 are MNHEY and SVGEGT. V gave up 0 bases and J gave up 2 bases, with 19 bases separating them. The CDR3 is 18 amino acids. The CDR3 is CASSYSSSGRSLNYGYTF. The CDR3 DNA sequence: TGTGCCAGCAGTTACTCGAGTTCGGGGAGATCCCTAAACTATGGCTACACCTTC.

The chain carries TRBV29-1 and TRBJ2-5; TRBD2 agrees at 8 bases. V was pared by 6 bases and J by 5 bases, with 5 bases of the junction left unmatched. This CDR3 is 12 amino acids long. Germline lookup yields CDR1 SQVTM and CDR2 ANQGSEA. This chain's CDR3 is CSVRLASETQYF. CDR3 DNA sequence: TGCAGCGTCAGACTAGCGTCGGAGACCCAGTACTTC.

V usage is TRBV18 and J usage is TRBJ2-5, with 7 bases aligning to TRBD1. The ends lost 0 bases at V and 5 bases at J; junction bases unmatched: 9. Looked up from germline, CDR1 is KGHSH and CDR2 is LQKENI. The CDR3 consists of 16 residues. The CDR3 DNA is TGTGCCAGCTCACCACCCTGGGGGACAGATATGGAGACCCAGTACTTC. Protein sequence: CASSPPWGTDMETQYF.

This chain connects TRBV12-5 to TRBJ1-5, with 7 bases matching TRBD1. V lost 6 bases to trimming and J lost 6 bases; unmatched junction nucleotides: 8. This CDR3 spans 14 amino acids. Germline V gene lookup returns CDR1 LGHNT and CDR2 FRNRAP. CDR3 residues: CASGRDSRPQPQHF. The DNA of the CDR3 is TGTGCTAGTGGGAGGGACAGTAGGCCTCAGCCCCAGCATTTT.

The J gene is TRBJ1-1, the V gene TRBV5-1, with D hard to call. The germline CDR1 and CDR2 sequences are SGHRS and YFSETQ. The V end lost 7 bases, the J end lost 0 bases, and 7 bases lay between the germline ends. The CDR3 totals 12 residues. CDR3 loop: CASGLMNTEAFF. The CDR3 DNA sequence: TGCGCCAGCGGACTAATGAACACTGAAGCTTTCTTT.

This rearrangement joins TRBV3-1 (or the pseudogene TRBV3-2) to TRBJ2-2, with TRBD2 matching over 9 bases. This CDR3 is 15 amino acids long. The V segment lost 6 bases and the J segment 4 bases; nucleotides outside the gene matches: 6. The germline V gene encodes CDR1 LGHDT and CDR2 YNNKEL (reference sequence). CDR3 residues: CASRRGLAATGELFF. The CDR3 DNA follows: TGTGCCAGCAGGCGGGGACTAGCAGCCACCGGGGAGCTGTTTTTT.

The V call is TRBV18, the J call TRBJ1-1; 10 bases are shared with TRBD1. The junction had 4 bases not matched to a gene; V was cut back by 6 bases and J by 3 bases. This CDR3 has 14 amino acids. Germline-derived CDR1 and CDR2 are KGHSH and LQKENI. The CDR3: CASSIGTGDTEAFF. The CDR3 nucleotides read TGTGCCAGCTCGATTGGGACAGGGGACACTGAAGCTTTCTTT.

The sample holds a few counts of this clone. This sequence joins TRBV11-2 and TRBJ1-1, with D unclear. V was cut by 5 bases and J by 11 bases, with 6 bases left in between. CDR1 SGHAT and CDR2 FQNNGV come from the germline V gene. CDR3 length: 9 residues. The CDR3 nucleotides are TGTGCCAGCAGCAACCGGGCTTTCTTT. This sequence encodes CASSNRAFF.

This clone was seen only a few times. The V and J genes are TRBV7-9 and TRBJ2-1, with 9 bases identical to TRBD1. Germline V CDR1 and CDR2: SEHNR, FQNEAQ (reference sequence). The CDR3 contains 15 residues. V shed 2 bases and J 6 bases; nucleotides not matched to a gene: 5. CDR3 bases: TGTGCCAGCAGCTTAAGGGGACAGGGATCCAATGAGCAGTTCTTC. This sequence encodes CASSLRGQGSNEQFF. The entire variable domain, with the rest obtained from reference TRBV7-9 and TRBJ2-1, is as follows: DTGVSQNPRHKITKRGQNVTFRCDPISEHNRLYWYRQTLGQGPEFLTYFQNEAQLEKSRLLSDRFSAERPKGSFSTLEIQRTEQGDSAMYLCASSLRGQGSNEQFFGPGTRLTVL.

The V and J genes are TRBV5-1 and TRBJ1-5; D is unclear. Trimming removed 2 bases at V and 4 bases at J, with 10 bases between. The CDR3 has 14 amino acids. Looked up from germline, CDR1 is SGHRS and CDR2 is YFSETQ. For the CDR3, the DNA is TGCGCCAGCAGCTTTGACGGAGGAAATCAGCCCCAGCATTTT. Translation gives CASSFDGGNQPQHF. The full variable domain, its missing parts supplied by reference TRBV5-1 and TRBJ1-5, is KAGVTQTPRYLIKTRGQQVTLSCSPISGHRSVSWYQQTPGQGLQFLFEYFSETQRNKGNFPGRFSGRQFSNSRSEMNVSTLELGDSALYLCASSFDGGNQPQHFGDGTRLSIL.

The rearrangement uses TRBV30 and TRBJ1-6; D perhaps matches TRBD1 (6 bases). V lost 1 base, J lost 7 bases, and 17 bases lay in between. Germline CDR1 is GTSNPN and CDR2 is SVGIG (reference sequence). The CDR3 is 16 residues long. CDR3 amino acids: CAWSGRGGADNSPLHF. CDR3 coding DNA: TGTGCCTGGAGTGGAAGGGGGGGCGCGGACAATTCACCCCTCCACTTT.

This sequence joins TRBV6-4 and TRBJ2-3, with 9 bases that match TRBD2. The CDR3 consists of 16 residues. J lost 1 base, V lost 5 bases, and 7 bases had no gene match. Germline V lookup: CDR1 MRHNA, CDR2 SNTAGT. The CDR3 nucleotides are TGTGCCAGCAGTCCTTTAGCGGGAGCGGGCACAGATACGCAGTATTTT. Translating it yields CASSPLAGAGTDTQYF.

J is TRBJ1-6 and V is TRBV6-1; the D is unclear. V gave up 2 bases and J gave up 0 bases, with 5 bases separating them. Germline V gives CDR1 MNHNS, CDR2 SASEGT. The CDR3 consists of 15 residues. CDR3: CASSEHSSYNSPLHF. CDR3 bases: TGTGCCAGCAGTGAACACAGCTCCTATAATTCACCCCTCCACTTT.

This chain connects TRBV6-5 to TRBJ2-2, with a tentative D call TRBD1 (6 bases). The germline CDR1 and CDR2 sequences are MNHEY and SVGAGI. This CDR3 has 13 residues. V was cut by 5 bases and J by 13 bases, with 17 bases left in between. The CDR3 loop reads CASSQDSGVRLFF. In DNA, the CDR3 is TGTGCCAGCAGTCAGGATTCAGGGGTACGGCTGTTTTTT.

The chain carries TRBV10-3 and TRBJ1-1; 10 positions match TRBD1. The CDR3 contains 15 residues. Trimming removed 7 bases from V and 1 base from J; junction bases left unmatched: 6. Germline CDR1 reads ENHRY; CDR2 reads SYGVKD. The CDR3 protein is CAITTGTGANTEAFF. As DNA, the CDR3 is TGTGCCATCACTACCGGGACAGGGGCGAACACTGAAGCTTTCTTT.

V is TRBV3-1 (or the pseudogene TRBV3-2) and J is TRBJ2-7, with a possible D match to TRBD2 (5 bases). CDR1 is LGHDT and CDR2 is YNNKEL in the germline V gene (reference sequence). V gave up 1 base and J gave up 5 bases, with 6 bases separating them. The CDR3 runs 12 residues. For the CDR3, the DNA is TGTGCCAGCAGCCAAGGAGGGAACGAGCAGTACTTC. It codes for CASSQGGNEQYF.

This chain uses TRBV25-1 with TRBJ2-1, with TRBD2 matching 13 bases. The CDR3 spans 17 residues. V shed 5 bases and J 5 bases; nucleotides not matched to a gene: 9. Per the germline V gene, CDR1 is MGHDK and CDR2 is SYGVNS. This CDR3 is CASSTRTSGSPNNEQFF. The CDR3 region has the DNA TGTGCCAGCAGTACGCGGACTAGCGGGAGCCCGAACAATGAGCAGTTCTTC.

The chain carries TRBV9 and TRBJ2-5; D is possibly TRBD2 (6 bases). Germline CDR1 is SGDLS and CDR2 is YYNGEE. The V and J ends lost 5 bases and 5 bases respectively, with 16 bases between them. This CDR3 region has 14 residues. The CDR3 reads CASSALGGEETQYF. CDR3 nucleotide sequence: TGTGCCAGCAGTGCCCTTGGCGGGGAGGAGACCCAGTACTTC.